Included here is one TCR beta chain sequence, with context. The record originates from a study of blood T cell repertoires in COVID-19. The CDR3 loop spans 15 amino acids. Clones were read by immunoSEQ multiplex PCR, and TCRdb kept only the in-frame ones, dropping some. This sample yields around 280,000 clones, of which around 90% are seen a single time; 1.7% belongs to the top ten. This chain links TRBV21-1 with TRBJ2-7; the D segment call TRBD2 is taken from the table without a DNA check. TRBV21-1 is a recognized pseudogene. The specimen was PBMCs or T cells enriched from blood (not recorded which). This TCR derives from a young woman with acute COVID-19. In DNA, the CDR3 is TGTGCCAGCAGCAAGGGTGGAGAGACCTCCCACGAGCAGTACTTC. It yields the protein CASSKGGETSHEQYF.